The 9 T cell receptor beta chains presented below share a single source sample, sequenced in a study of identical twins. TCRdb reprocessed the 5' RACE reads via MiXCR and lists one record per CDR3 protein. The table shows hundreds of thousands of distinct CDR3 sequences, with roughly 6.2% occurring only once. Source material: naive T cells sorted from blood. Receptors originate from a man younger than 35 in good health.

There are many counts of this clonotype. The chain joins TRBV29-1 to TRBJ2-1, with 8 bases aligning to TRBD2. The V gene's germline CDR1 is SQVTM and CDR2 ANQGSEA. This CDR3 has 13 residues. V lost 3 bases to trimming and J lost 7 bases; unmatched junction nucleotides: 5. CDR3 sequence (DNA): TGCAGCGTTGATAGCGGGATGTGGAATGAGCAGTTCTTC. It encodes CSVDSGMWNEQFF.

The chain employs TRBV3-1 and TRBJ2-3; 9 bases agree with TRBD2. Germline trimming cut 0 bases from V and 2 bases from J; bases unmatched to any gene: 6. Germline CDR1 LGHDT, CDR2 YNNKEL (reference sequence). The CDR3 contains 17 residues. CDR3 in amino acids: CASSQEPTSGFTDTQYF. CDR3 nucleotides: TGTGCCAGCAGCCAAGAACCCACTAGCGGGTTCACAGATACGCAGTATTTT.

This clonotype appeared a few times. The chain joins TRBV29-1 to TRBJ2-1; TRBD1 matches 7 bases. Trimming cost V 6 bases and J 7 bases; bases outside gene matches: 12. Looked up from germline, CDR1 is SQVTM and CDR2 is ANQGSEA. This CDR3 is built from 14 residues. CDR3 sequence reads: CSVPLGQVGNEQFF. CDR3 nucleotides: TGCAGCGTGCCCTTAGGACAGGTGGGGAATGAGCAGTTCTTC.

The V gene is TRBV4-1, the J gene TRBJ2-1; 9 bases line up with TRBD2. In germline, CDR1 is MGHRA, CDR2 YSYEKL. The CDR3 contains 18 residues. V gave up 0 bases and J gave up 4 bases; unmatched junction bases: 10. The CDR3 DNA follows: TGCGCCAGCAGCCAAGAGGCGCTACTAGCGGGTGGGTACAATGAGCAGTTCTTC. It specifies CASSQEALLAGGYNEQFF.

V gene TRBV12-3 or TRBV12-4 combines with J gene TRBJ2-3; TRBD2 agrees at 7 bases. Unmatched junction bases numbered 9, after V lost 7 bases and J lost 2 bases. The CDR3 has 15 amino acids. The CDR3 region has the DNA TGTGCCAGCACCTATACAGCGGGACCCACAGATACGCAGTATTTT. It translates to CASTYTAGPTDTQYF.

This clonotype was recorded many times. The rearrangement uses TRBV20-1 and TRBJ1-4; 9 bases align to TRBD1. Germline V CDR1 and CDR2: DFQATT, SNEGSKA (reference sequence). The length of the CDR3 is 15 residues. Trimming at V came to 1 base and at J to 5 bases, leaving 5 bases not matched to a gene. The CDR3 DNA is TGCAGTGCTAGAGTGTCTGGGACAGGGAATGAAAAACTGTTTTTT. Translation gives CSARVSGTGNEKLFF.

The chain has TRBV10-3 and TRBJ2-5; 9 bases map to TRBD2. Trimming removed 0 bases from V and 1 base from J; junction bases left unmatched: 6. Looked up from germline, CDR1 is ENHRY and CDR2 is SYGVKD. The CDR3 is 17 amino acids. As DNA, the CDR3 is TGTGCCATCAGTGAGTCCCGACTAGCGGAACCCCAAGAGACCCAGTACTTC. Protein product: CAISESRLAEPQETQYF.

The V gene is TRBV15, the J gene TRBJ2-6; TRBD1 is a possible D gene (6 bases). The germline CDR1 and CDR2 sequences are LNHNV and YYDKDF (reference sequence). This CDR3 comprises 16 residues. The CDR3 sequence is CAATGPETSGANVLTF. Written as DNA, the CDR3 is TGTGCTGCAACAGGGCCGGAGACATCAGGGGCCAACGTCCTGACTTTC. The complete variable domain, with remaining parts taken from reference TRBV15 and TRBJ2-6, reads DAMVIQNPRYQVTQFGKPVTLSCSQTLNHNVMYWYQQKSSQAPKLLFHYYDKDFNNEADTPDNFQSRRPNTSFCFLDIRSPGLGDTAMYLCAATGPETSGANVLTFGAGSRLTVL.

This clonotype has a count of ten or more. The chain joins TRBV24-1 to TRBJ2-2; TRBD1 aligns across 7 bases. The CDR3 sequence is 14 residues long. Germline V gene lookup returns CDR1 KGHDR and CDR2 SFDVKD. V lost 0 bases and J lost 6; bases outside the gene matches: 0. The CDR3 sequence is CATSDLQGAGELFF. Written as DNA, the CDR3 is TGTGCCACCAGTGATTTGCAGGGGGCCGGGGAGCTGTTTTTT.